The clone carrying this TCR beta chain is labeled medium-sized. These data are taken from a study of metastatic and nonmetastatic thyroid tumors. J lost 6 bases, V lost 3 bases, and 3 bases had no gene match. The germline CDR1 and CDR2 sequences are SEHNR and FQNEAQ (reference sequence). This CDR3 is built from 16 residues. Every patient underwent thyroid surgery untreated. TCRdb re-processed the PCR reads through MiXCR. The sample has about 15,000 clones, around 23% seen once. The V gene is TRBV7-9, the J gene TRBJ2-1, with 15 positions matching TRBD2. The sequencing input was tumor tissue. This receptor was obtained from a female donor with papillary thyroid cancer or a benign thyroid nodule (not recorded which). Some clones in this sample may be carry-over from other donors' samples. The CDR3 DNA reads TGTGCCAGCAGCTTTGGGACTAGCGGGAGGCGCAATGAGCAGTTCTTC. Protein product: CASSFGTSGRRNEQFF.